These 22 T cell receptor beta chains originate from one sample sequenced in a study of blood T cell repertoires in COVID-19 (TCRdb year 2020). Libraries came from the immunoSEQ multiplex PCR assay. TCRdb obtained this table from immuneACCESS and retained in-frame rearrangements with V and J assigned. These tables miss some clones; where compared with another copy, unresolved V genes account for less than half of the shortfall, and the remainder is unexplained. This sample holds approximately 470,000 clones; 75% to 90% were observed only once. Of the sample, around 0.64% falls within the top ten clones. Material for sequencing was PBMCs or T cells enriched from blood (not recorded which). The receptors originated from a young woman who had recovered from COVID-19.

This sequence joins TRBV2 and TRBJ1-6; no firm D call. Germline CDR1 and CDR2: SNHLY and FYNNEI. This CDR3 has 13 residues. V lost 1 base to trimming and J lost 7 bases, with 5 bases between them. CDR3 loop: CASSEGLNSPLHF. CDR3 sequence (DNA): TGTGCCAGCAGTGAAGGGCTCAATTCACCCCTCCACTTT.

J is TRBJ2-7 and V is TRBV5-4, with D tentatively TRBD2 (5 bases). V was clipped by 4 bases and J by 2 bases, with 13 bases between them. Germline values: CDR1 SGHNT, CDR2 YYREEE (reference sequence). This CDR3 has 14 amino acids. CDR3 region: CASSPGSPTYEQYF. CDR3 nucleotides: TGTGCCAGCAGCCCGGGATCCCCAACCTACGAGCAGTACTTC.

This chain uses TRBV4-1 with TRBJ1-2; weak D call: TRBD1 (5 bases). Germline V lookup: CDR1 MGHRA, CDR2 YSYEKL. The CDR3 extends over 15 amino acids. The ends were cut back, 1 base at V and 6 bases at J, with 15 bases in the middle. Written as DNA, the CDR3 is TGCGCCAGCAGCCAAGTCGGAAGGGGCCCGGATGGCTACACCTTC. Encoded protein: CASSQVGRGPDGYTF.

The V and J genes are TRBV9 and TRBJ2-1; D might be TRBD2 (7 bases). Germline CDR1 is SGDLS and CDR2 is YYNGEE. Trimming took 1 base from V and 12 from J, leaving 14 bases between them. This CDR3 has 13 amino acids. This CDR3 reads CASSVWGGSGQFF. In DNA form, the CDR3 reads TGTGCCAGCAGCGTATGGGGGGGCTCGGGGCAGTTCTTC. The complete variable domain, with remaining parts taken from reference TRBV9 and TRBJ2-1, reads DSGVTQTPKHLITATGQRVTLRCSPRSGDLSVYWYQQSLDQGLQFLIQYYNGEERAKGNILERFSAQQFPDLHSELNLSSLELGDSALYFCASSVWGGSGQFFGPGTRLTVL.

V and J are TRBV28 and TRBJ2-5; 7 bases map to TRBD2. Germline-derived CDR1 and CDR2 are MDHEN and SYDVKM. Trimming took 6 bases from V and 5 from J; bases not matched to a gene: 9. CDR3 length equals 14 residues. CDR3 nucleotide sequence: TGTGCCAGCAGCCCTGGGGGGGAATGGGAGACCCAGTACTTC. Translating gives CASSPGGEWETQYF.

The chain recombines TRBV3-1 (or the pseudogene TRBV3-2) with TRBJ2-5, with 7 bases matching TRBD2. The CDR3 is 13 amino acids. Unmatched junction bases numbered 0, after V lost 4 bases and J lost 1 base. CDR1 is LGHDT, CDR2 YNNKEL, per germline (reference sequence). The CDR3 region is CASSPGGQETQYF. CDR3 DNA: TGTGCCAGCAGCCCGGGGGGCCAAGAGACCCAGTACTTC.

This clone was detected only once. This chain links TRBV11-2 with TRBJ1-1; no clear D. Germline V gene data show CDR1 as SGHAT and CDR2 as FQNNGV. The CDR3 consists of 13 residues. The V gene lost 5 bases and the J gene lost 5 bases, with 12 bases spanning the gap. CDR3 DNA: TGTGCCAGCAGCCTGCGGTTTGGGACTGAAGCTTTCTTT. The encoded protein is CASSLRFGTEAFF. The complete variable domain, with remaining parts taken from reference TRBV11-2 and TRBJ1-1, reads EAGVAQSPRYKIIEKRQSVAFWCNPISGHATLYWYQQILGQGPKLLIQFQNNGVVDDSQLPKDRFSAERLKGVDSTLKIQPAKLEDSAVYLCASSLRFGTEAFFGQGTRLTVV.

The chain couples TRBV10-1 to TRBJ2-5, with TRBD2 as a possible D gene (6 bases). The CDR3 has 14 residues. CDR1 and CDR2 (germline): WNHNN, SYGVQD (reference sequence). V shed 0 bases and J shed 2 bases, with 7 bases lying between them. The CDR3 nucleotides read TGCGCCAGCAGTGAGTCGGGGGGTCAAGAGACCCAGTACTTC. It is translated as CASSESGGQETQYF.

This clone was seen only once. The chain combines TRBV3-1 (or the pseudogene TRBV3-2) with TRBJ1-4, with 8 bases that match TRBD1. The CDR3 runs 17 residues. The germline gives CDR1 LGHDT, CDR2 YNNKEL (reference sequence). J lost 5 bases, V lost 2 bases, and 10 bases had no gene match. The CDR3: CASSQRPAGTGNEKLFF. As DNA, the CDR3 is TGTGCCAGCAGCCAAAGGCCTGCCGGGACAGGAAATGAAAAACTGTTTTTT.

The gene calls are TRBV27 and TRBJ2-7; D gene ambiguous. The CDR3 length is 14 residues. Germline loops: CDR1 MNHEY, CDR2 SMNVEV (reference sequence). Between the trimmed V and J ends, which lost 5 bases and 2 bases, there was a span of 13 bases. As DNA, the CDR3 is TGTGCCAGCAGTCCCTTAGCCATTACCTACGAGCAGTACTTC. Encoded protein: CASSPLAITYEQYF.

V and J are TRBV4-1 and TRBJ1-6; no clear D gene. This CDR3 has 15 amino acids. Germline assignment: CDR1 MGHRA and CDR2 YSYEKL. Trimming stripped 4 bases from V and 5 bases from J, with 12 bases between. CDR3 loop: CASSLRGINNSPLHF. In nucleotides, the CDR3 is TGCGCCAGCAGCCTGCGAGGTATCAATAATTCACCCCTCCACTTT.

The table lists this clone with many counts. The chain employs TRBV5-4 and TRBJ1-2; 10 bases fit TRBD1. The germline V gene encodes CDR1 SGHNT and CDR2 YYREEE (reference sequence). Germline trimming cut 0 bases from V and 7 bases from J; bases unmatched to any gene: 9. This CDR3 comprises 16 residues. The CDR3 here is CASSLAEARTGGGYTF. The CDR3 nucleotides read TGTGCCAGCAGCTTGGCCGAAGCCCGGACAGGGGGTGGCTACACCTTC.

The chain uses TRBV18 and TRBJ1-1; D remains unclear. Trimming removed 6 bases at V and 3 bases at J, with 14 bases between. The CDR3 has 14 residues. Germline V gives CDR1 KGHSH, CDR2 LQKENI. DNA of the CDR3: TGTGCCAGCTCCCCTGGCGGGGAGGACACTGAAGCTTTCTTT. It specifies CASSPGGEDTEAFF.

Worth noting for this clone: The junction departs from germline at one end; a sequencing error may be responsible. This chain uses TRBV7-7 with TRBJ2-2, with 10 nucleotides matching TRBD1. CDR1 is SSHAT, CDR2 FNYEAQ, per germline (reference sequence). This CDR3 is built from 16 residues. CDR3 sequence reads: CASSLGVTGGSGELFF. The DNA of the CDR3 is TGTGCTAGCAGCTTAGGGGTGACAGGGGGCTCCGGGGAGCTGTTTTTT. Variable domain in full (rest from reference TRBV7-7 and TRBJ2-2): GAGVSQSPRYKVTKRGQDVTLRCDPISSHATLYWYQQALGQGPEFLTYFNYEAQPDKSGLPSDRFSAERPEGSISTLTIQRTEQRDSAMYRCASSLGVTGGSGELFFGEGSRLTVL.

CDR3 in amino acids: CASRQRTGGSGELFF. CDR3 in DNA: TGTGCCAGTAGACAAAGGACAGGGGGGTCCGGGGAGCTGTTTTTT. The J gene is TRBJ2-2, the V gene TRBV19; TRBD1 agrees at 10 bases. Germline CDR1 LNHDA, CDR2 SQIVND (reference sequence). The CDR3 has 15 amino acids. V dropped 6 bases and J dropped 6; count of bases not matched to a gene: 7. Variable domain in full (rest from reference TRBV19 and TRBJ2-2): DGGITQSPKYLFRKEGQNVTLSCEQNLNHDAMYWYRQDPGQGLRLIYYSQIVNDFQKGDIAEGYSVSREKKESFPLTVTSAQKNPTAFYLCASRQRTGGSGELFFGEGSRLTVL.

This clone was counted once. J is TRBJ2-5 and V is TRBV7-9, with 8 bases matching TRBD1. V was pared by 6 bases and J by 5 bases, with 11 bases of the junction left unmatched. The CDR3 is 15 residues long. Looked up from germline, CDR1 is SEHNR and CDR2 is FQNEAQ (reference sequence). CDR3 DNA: TGTGCCAGCAGTGACGACAGGGGTTATGGGGAGACCCAGTACTTC. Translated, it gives CASSDDRGYGETQYF. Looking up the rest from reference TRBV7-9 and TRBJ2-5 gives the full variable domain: DTGVSQNPRHKITKRGQNVTFRCDPISEHNRLYWYRQTLGQGPEFLTYFQNEAQLEKSRLLSDRFSAERPKGSFSTLEIQRTEQGDSAMYLCASSDDRGYGETQYFGPGTRLLVL.

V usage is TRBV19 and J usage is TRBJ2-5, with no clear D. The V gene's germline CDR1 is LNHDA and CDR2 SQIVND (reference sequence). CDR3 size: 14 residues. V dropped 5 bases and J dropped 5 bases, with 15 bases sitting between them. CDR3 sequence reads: CASSVSRGKETQYF. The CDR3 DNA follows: TGTGCCAGTAGTGTTAGTCGAGGAAAGGAGACCCAGTACTTC.

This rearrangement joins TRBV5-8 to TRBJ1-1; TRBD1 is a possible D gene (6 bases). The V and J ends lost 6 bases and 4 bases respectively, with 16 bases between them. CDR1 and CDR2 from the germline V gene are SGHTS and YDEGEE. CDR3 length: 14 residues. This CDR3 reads CASTQSKQGTEAFF. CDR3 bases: TGTGCCAGCACACAGTCGAAACAGGGCACTGAAGCTTTCTTT.

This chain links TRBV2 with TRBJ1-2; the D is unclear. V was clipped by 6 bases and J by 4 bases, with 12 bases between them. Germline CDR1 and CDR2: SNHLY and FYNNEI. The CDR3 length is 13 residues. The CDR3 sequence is CASRKEEGYGYTF. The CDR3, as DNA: TGTGCCAGCAGGAAGGAGGAGGGCTATGGCTACACCTTC.

The CDR3 DNA is TGTGCCAGCAGCGCGTACAGCTCTGGAAACACCATATATTTT. Translating it yields CASSAYSSGNTIYF. This chain links TRBV7-9 with TRBJ1-3; D remains unclear. Looked up from germline, CDR1 is SEHNR and CDR2 is FQNEAQ (reference sequence). The CDR3 covers 14 residues. Trimming removed 5 bases from V and 0 bases from J, with 8 bases in between.

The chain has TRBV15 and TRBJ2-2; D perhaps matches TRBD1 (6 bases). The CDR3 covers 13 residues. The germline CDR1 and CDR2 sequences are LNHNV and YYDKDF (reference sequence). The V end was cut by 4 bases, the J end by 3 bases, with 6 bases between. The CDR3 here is CATSNRDTGELFF. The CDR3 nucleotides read TGTGCCACCAGCAACAGGGACACCGGGGAGCTGTTTTTT.

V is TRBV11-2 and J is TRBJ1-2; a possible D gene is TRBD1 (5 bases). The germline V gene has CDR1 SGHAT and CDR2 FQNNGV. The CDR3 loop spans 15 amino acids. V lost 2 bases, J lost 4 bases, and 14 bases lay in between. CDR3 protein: CASSLLAGQRYGYTF. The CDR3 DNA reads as TGTGCCAGCAGCTTACTTGCTGGACAACGCTATGGCTACACCTTC.